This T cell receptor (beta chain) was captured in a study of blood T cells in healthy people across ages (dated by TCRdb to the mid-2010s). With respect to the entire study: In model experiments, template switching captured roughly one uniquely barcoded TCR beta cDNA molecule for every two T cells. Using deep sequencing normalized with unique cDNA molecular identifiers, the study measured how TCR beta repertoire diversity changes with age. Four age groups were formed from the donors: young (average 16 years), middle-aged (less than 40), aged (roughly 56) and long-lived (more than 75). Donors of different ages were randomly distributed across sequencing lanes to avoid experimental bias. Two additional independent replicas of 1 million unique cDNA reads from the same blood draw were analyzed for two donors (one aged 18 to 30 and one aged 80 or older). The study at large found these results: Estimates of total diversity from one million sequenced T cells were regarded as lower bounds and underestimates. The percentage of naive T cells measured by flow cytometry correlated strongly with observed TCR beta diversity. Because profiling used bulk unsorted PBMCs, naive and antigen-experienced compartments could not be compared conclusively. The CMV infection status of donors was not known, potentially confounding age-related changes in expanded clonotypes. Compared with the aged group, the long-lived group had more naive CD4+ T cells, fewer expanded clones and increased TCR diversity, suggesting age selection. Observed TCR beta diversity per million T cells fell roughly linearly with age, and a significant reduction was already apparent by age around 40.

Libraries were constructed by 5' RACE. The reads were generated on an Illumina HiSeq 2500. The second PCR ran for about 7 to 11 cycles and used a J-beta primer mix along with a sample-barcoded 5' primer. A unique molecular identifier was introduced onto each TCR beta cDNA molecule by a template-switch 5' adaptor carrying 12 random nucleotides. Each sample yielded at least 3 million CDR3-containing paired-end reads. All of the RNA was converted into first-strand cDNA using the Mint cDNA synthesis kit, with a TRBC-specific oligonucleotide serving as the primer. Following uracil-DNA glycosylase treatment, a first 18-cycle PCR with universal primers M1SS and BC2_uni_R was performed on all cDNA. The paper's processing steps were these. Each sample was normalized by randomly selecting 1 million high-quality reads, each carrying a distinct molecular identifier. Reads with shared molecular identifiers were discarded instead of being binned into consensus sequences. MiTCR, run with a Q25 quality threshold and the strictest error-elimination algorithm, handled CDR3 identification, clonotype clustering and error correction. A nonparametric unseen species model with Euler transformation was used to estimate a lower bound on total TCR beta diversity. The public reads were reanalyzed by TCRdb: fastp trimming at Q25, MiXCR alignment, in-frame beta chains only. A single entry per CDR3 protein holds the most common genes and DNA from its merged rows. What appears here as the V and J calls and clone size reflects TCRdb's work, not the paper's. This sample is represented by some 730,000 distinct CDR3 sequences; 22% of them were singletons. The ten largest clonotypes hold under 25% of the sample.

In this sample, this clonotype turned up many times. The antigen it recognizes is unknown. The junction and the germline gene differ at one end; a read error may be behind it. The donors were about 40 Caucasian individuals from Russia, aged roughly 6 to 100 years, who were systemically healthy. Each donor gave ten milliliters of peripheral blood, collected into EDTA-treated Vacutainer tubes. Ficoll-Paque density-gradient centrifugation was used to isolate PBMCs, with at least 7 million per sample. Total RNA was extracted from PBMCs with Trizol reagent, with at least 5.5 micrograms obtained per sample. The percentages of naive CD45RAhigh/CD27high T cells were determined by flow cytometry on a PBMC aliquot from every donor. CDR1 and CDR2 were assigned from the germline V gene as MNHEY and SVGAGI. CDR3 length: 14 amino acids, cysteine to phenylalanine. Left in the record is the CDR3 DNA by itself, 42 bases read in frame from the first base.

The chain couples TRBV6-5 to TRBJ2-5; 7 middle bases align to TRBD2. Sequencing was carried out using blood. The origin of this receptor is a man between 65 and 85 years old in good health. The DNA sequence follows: TGCGCCAGCAGCTACAGCGGGGCACAAGAGACCCAGTACTTC. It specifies CASSYSGAQETQYF.